The T cell receptor beta chain described here comes from a study of a mutant IDH1 vaccine in newly diagnosed glioma. About the research overall: Treated patients were around 62% male, approximately 40% female, mean age roughly 39 years. Earlier treatment was radiotherapy, temozolomide, or both, with most getting both. General study findings and limits: Variations in leading peripheral T cell clonotypes appeared to have no connection with pseudoprogression.

Assay used: immunoSEQ multiplex PCR; TCRdb lists only in-frame clones, some missing. The sample carries roughly 60,000 clones, about four fifths recorded once. Time point here: week 23, last vaccination. Vaccine doses each comprised 300 ug of mutant IDH1 20-mer peptide, with topical imiquimod. Each tumor in the donors was a new WHO grade 3 or 4 astrocytoma, IDH1-mutant and ATRX-lost. Trimming left V 3 bases short and J 2 bases short, with 10 bases between. The CDR3 loop spans 14 amino acids. CDR1 is PRHDT and CDR2 is FYEKMQ in the germline V gene (reference sequence). Regarding this clone: What it binds is not known.

V and J are TRBV13 and TRBJ1-1; D possibly corresponds to TRBD1 (5 bases). The sequence was collected from a man in his forties with glioma. Specimen: PBMCs, collected from a glioma patient whose treatment included an IDH1 peptide vaccine. CDR3 bases: TGTGCCAGCAGCTTGGGACTTTCCAACACTGAAGCTTTCTTT. Translation gives CASSLGLSNTEAFF.